Following are 16 T cell receptor beta chains from one sample sequenced in a study of blood T cell repertoires in COVID-19. Profiling relied on immunoSEQ multiplex PCR, and the TCRdb table lists in-frame clones only, not all of them. Of some 80,000 clones detected, approximately 84% appear once; the ten largest clones hold approximately 9.9%. The sample taken for sequencing was peripheral blood. These receptors were obtained from a man in his sixties with COVID-19, enrolled during active disease.

The chain joins TRBV3-1 (or the pseudogene TRBV3-2) to TRBJ2-7; D might be TRBD2 (6 bases). In germline, CDR1 is LGHDT, CDR2 YNNKEL (reference sequence). Trimming stripped 4 bases from V and 0 bases from J, with 16 bases between. This CDR3 comprises 16 residues. CDR3 coding DNA: TGTGCCAGCAGCCCCTCGGACTACCAAAGCTCCTACGAGCAGTACTTC. It yields the protein CASSPSDYQSSYEQYF.

CDR3 in DNA: TGCGCCAGCAGCTTGGGGTCAGCAACTAATGAAAAACTGTTTTTT. It is translated as CASSLGSATNEKLFF. The chain combines TRBV5-1 with TRBJ1-4; D ambiguous. The CDR3 contains 15 residues. Trimming removed 0 bases at V and 0 bases at J, with 6 bases between. Germline-derived CDR1 and CDR2 are SGHRS and YFSETQ.

The rearrangement joins TRBV16 to TRBJ2-5; maybe TRBD2 (6 bases). V lost 4 bases, J lost 5 bases, and 11 bases lay in between. Germline V gives CDR1 KGHSY, CDR2 FQNENV. CDR3 length: 13 amino acids. CDR3 nucleotide sequence: TGTGCCAGCAGCCGAGGGACTTTGGAGACCCAGTACTTC. It translates to CASSRGTLETQYF.

This clone was recorded once. The V gene is TRBV11-2, the J gene TRBJ1-2; weak D call: TRBD1 (5 bases). The germline gives CDR1 SGHAT, CDR2 FQNNGV. The CDR3 has 14 residues. Between the trimmed V and J ends, which lost 5 bases and 7 bases, there was a span of 17 bases. The CDR3 DNA is TGTGCCAGCAGCGTGACAGAAGATGGGCCTGGCTACACCTTC. It translates to CASSVTEDGPGYTF.

The rearrangement links TRBV2 to TRBJ1-3, with no clear D. Trimming pared 1 base from V and 4 bases from J, leaving 8 bases between. Germline assignment: CDR1 SNHLY and CDR2 FYNNEI. This CDR3 is 14 amino acids long. The CDR3 sequence: CASSEGASGNTIYF. The CDR3 nucleotides are TGTGCCAGCAGTGAAGGGGCCTCCGGAAACACCATATATTTT.

CDR3 amino acids: CASKHQPQHF. CDR3 bases: TGCGCCAGTAAGCATCAGCCCCAGCATTTT. The chain recombines TRBV10-2 with TRBJ1-5; no reliable D call. This CDR3 region has 10 residues. Germline V CDR1 and CDR2: WSHSY, SAAADI. Trimming stripped 9 bases from V and 5 bases from J, with 5 bases between.

This chain uses TRBV13 with TRBJ1-1, with TRBD1 identical over 7 bases. The CDR3 totals 14 residues. The J segment lost 4 bases and the V segment lost 3 bases, leaving 5 bases of the junction unmatched. Germline values: CDR1 PRHDT, CDR2 FYEKMQ (reference sequence). The CDR3 DNA reads TGTGCCAGCAGCTTTGACAGGGTTTCCACTGAAGCTTTCTTT. Its translation: CASSFDRVSTEAFF.

The rearrangement uses TRBV30 and TRBJ2-7, with D perhaps TRBD2 (5 bases). The CDR3 runs 14 residues. Germline V gene data show CDR1 as GTSNPN and CDR2 as SVGIG (reference sequence). Trimming pared 3 bases from V and 1 base from J, leaving 13 bases between. Here the CDR3 reads CAWSLTGRSYEQYF. In DNA form, the CDR3 reads TGTGCCTGGAGCTTGACTGGGAGATCCTACGAGCAGTACTTC.

J is TRBJ2-5 and V is TRBV3-1 (or the pseudogene TRBV3-2), with 8 bases lining up with TRBD1. The V gene's germline CDR1 is LGHDT and CDR2 YNNKEL (reference sequence). J was trimmed by 5 bases and V by 3 bases; bases with no gene match: 5. The CDR3 has 14 residues. The CDR3 loop is CASSHGTGGETQYF. The CDR3 DNA follows: TGTGCCAGCAGCCACGGGACAGGTGGGGAGACCCAGTACTTC.

CDR3 bases: TGTGCCAGCAGTGATGATTCGGGGAAGAACACTGAAGCTTTCTTT. It specifies CASSDDSGKNTEAFF. V gene TRBV2 combines with J gene TRBJ1-1; D is unresolved. V lost 3 bases and J 1 base, leaving 12 bases between the germline ends. The CDR3 totals 15 residues. Looked up from germline, CDR1 is SNHLY and CDR2 is FYNNEI.

The chain recombines TRBV2 with TRBJ2-7; TRBD1 might be the D (6 bases). Looked up from germline, CDR1 is SNHLY and CDR2 is FYNNEI. This CDR3 region has 14 residues. V lost 10 bases to trimming and J lost 5 bases, with 21 bases between them. CDR3 loop: CATGREQGSDEQYF. DNA for the CDR3: TGTGCCACGGGGCGAGAACAGGGTTCGGACGAGCAGTACTTC.

In this sample, this clone turned up once. The rearrangement uses TRBV5-4 and TRBJ1-6; D is possibly TRBD1 (6 bases). V lost 3 bases, J lost 7 bases, and 14 bases lay in between. Germline CDR1 SGHNT, CDR2 YYREEE (reference sequence). CDR3 size: 15 residues. CDR3 protein: CASSSYRELNSPLHF. DNA for the CDR3: TGTGCCAGCAGCTCCTACAGGGAATTGAATTCACCCCTCCACTTT.

Comment on this clone: Other DNA sequences in this specimen translate into the identical CDR3. This chain links TRBV5-1 with TRBJ2-1; 8 bases agree with TRBD2. Per germline, CDR1 SGHRS and CDR2 YFSETQ. The CDR3 totals 15 residues. After removal of 4 bases from V and 3 bases from J, the junction contained 6 bases not matched to a gene. CDR3 region: CASSPGLADYNEQFF. For the CDR3, the DNA is TGCGCCAGCAGCCCCGGACTAGCAGACTACAATGAGCAGTTCTTC.

This rearrangement joins TRBV21-1 to TRBJ2-1; the table's D gene call, TRBD1, was not cross checked with the DNA. TRBV21-1 is tagged as a pseudogene. The CDR3 sequence is 15 residues long. Written as DNA, the CDR3 is TGTGCCAGCAGTCCCAGGGCTCGCTCCTACAATGAGCAGTTCTTC. Protein product: CASSPRARSYNEQFF.

V usage is TRBV6-5 and J usage is TRBJ2-7; TRBD1 agrees at 9 bases. V trimming: 6 bases; J trimming: 2 bases; junction bases outside the gene matches: 8. Germline values: CDR1 MNHEY, CDR2 SVGAGI. CDR3 length: 15 amino acids. The CDR3 DNA follows: TGTGCCAGCAGCCCCCCGGGACAGGGTCCCTACGAGCAGTACTTC. Its translation: CASSPPGQGPYEQYF.

The J gene is TRBJ2-4, the V gene TRBV5-1; D remains ambiguous. The CDR3 sequence is 14 residues long. CDR1 and CDR2 (germline): SGHRS, YFSETQ. V lost 0 bases and J lost 8, with 12 bases in between. For the CDR3, the DNA is TGCGCCAGCAGCTTGGGAGAGCAAATGGACATTCAGTACTTC. Translating gives CASSLGEQMDIQYF.